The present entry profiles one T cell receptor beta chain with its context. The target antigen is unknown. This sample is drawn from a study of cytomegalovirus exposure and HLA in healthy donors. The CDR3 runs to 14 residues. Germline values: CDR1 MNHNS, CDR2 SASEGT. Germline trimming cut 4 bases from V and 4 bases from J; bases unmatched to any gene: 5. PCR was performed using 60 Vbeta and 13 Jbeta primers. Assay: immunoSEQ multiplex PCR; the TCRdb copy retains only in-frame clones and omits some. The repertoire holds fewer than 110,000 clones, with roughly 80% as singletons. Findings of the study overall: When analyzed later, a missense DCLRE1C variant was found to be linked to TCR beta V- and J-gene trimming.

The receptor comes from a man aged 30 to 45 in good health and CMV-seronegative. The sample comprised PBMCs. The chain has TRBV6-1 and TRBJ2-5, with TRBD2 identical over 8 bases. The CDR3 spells CASSVGGGAETQYF. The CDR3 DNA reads TGTGCCAGCAGTGTCGGGGGGGGCGCAGAGACCCAGTACTTC.